The 18 T cell receptor beta chains presented below share a single source sample, sequenced in a study of CD4+ T cells in melanoma. Sequencing used immunoSEQ multiplex PCR; TCRdb keeps in-frame clones, though not all of them. This table has about 9,900 clones, around 70% appearing once. What was sequenced was peripheral blood. These receptors all stem from a human donor with melanoma.

The J gene is TRBJ1-4, the V gene TRBV7-9; D is undetermined. CDR3 size: 13 residues. Trimming cost V 7 bases and J 4 bases, with 10 bases left between them. The germline CDR1 and CDR2 sequences are SEHNR and FQNEAQ (reference sequence). The CDR3 loop reads CASTQDLNEKLFF. The CDR3, as DNA: TGTGCCAGCACTCAGGACCTTAATGAAAAACTGTTTTTT.

This clone was counted only a few times. This chain connects TRBV5-4 to TRBJ1-3, with D maybe TRBD1 (6 bases). The germline V and J ends were trimmed by 0 bases and 1 base, with 11 bases remaining between them. CDR3 size: 16 residues. From germline, CDR1 is SGHNT and CDR2 YYREEE (reference sequence). The CDR3 protein is CASSLAGASSGNTIYF. For the CDR3, the DNA is TGTGCCAGCAGCTTGGCAGGGGCGTCATCTGGAAACACCATATATTTT.

The V call is TRBV5-1, the J call TRBJ1-4, with D perhaps TRBD1 (6 bases). The V and J ends lost 4 bases and 0 bases respectively, with 13 bases between them. Germline V gene sequence: CDR1 SGHRS, CDR2 YFSETQ. The CDR3 covers 16 residues. CDR3 sequence: CASSDYRVSTNEKLFF. CDR3 coding DNA: TGCGCCAGCAGCGACTACAGGGTTTCAACTAATGAAAAACTGTTTTTT.

The rearrangement uses TRBV7-9 and TRBJ2-7, with D unclear. Germline CDR1 reads SEHNR; CDR2 reads FQNEAQ (reference sequence). Trimming took 2 bases from V and 3 from J, leaving 8 bases between them. The CDR3 is 13 amino acids. CDR3 DNA sequence: TGTGCCAGCAGCTTAAAGGCCAACTACGAGCAGTACTTC. Residues: CASSLKANYEQYF.

The sample holds one count of this clone. V usage is TRBV6-1 and J usage is TRBJ1-2, with 7 bases that match TRBD1. Trimming cost V 6 bases and J 8 bases; bases outside gene matches: 15. The CDR3 is 15 amino acids. CDR1 is MNHNS, CDR2 SASEGT, per germline. This CDR3 reads CASSEGRGPVGGYTF. The CDR3 DNA is TGTGCCAGCAGCGAGGGGAGGGGGCCTGTGGGAGGCTACACCTTC.

A few counts support this clone. V and J are TRBV27 and TRBJ2-7; D not resolved. The CDR3 is 11 amino acids. Trimming took off 6 bases at V and 2 bases at J, with 5 bases between the two ends. CDR1 is MNHEY, CDR2 SMNVEV, per germline (reference sequence). The CDR3 spells CASRNAYEQYF. In nucleotides, the CDR3 is TGTGCCAGCAGGAACGCCTACGAGCAGTACTTC.

The rearrangement uses TRBV2 and TRBJ2-7, with TRBD1 matching 9 bases. The CDR3 length is 14 residues. Trimming at V came to 6 bases and at J to 3 bases, leaving 6 bases not matched to a gene. Per germline, CDR1 SNHLY and CDR2 FYNNEI. CDR3 residues: CASRVPGQGYEQYF. The CDR3 DNA sequence: TGTGCCAGCAGGGTTCCGGGACAGGGCTACGAGCAGTACTTC.

V gene TRBV15 combines with J gene TRBJ2-2; 13 bases align to TRBD2. The CDR3 spans 17 residues. Unmatched junction bases numbered 3, after V lost 0 bases and J lost 5 bases. From germline, CDR1 is LNHNV and CDR2 YYDKDF (reference sequence). This chain's CDR3 is CATSREALAGGTGELFF. For the CDR3, the DNA is TGTGCCACCAGCAGAGAGGCACTAGCGGGGGGGACCGGGGAGCTGTTTTTT.

The chain uses TRBV7-8 and TRBJ2-2; 10 nucleotides agree with TRBD2. The trim removed 1 base at V and 6 bases at J, leaving 11 bases unmatched. The CDR3 spans 18 residues. Germline V gene sequence: CDR1 SGHVS, CDR2 FQNEAQ. CDR3 nucleotide sequence: TGTGCCAGCAGCTTAGTCCCTAGCGGGGGAAAAAGGGCCGGGGAGCTGTTTTTT. Translated: CASSLVPSGGKRAGELFF.

This clone is categorized as medium-sized. The V call is TRBV2, the J call TRBJ2-1, with unresolved D. Germline V gene sequence: CDR1 SNHLY, CDR2 FYNNEI. V was trimmed by 4 bases and J by 8 bases, leaving 9 bases between them. This CDR3 comprises 12 residues. Here the CDR3 DNA reads TGTGCCAGCAGTGGTTTGGGTGATGAGCAGTTCTTC. This encodes CASSGLGDEQFF. Drawing the rest from reference TRBV2 and TRBJ2-1, the complete variable domain is EPEVTQTPSHQVTQMGQEVILRCVPISNHLYFYWYRQILGQKVEFLVSFYNNEISEKSEIFDDQFSVERPDGSNFTLKIRSTKLEDSAMYFCASSGLGDEQFFGPGTRLTVL.

CDR3 sequence reads: CASSLSSTGGQPQHF. CDR3 sequence (DNA): TGTGCCAGCAGCTTAAGCTCTACGGGGGGTCAGCCCCAGCATTTT. The rearrangement links TRBV7-2 to TRBJ1-5, with a tentative D call TRBD1 (5 bases). V lost 2 bases, J lost 6 bases, and 14 bases lay in between. This CDR3 has 15 amino acids. Germline V gene lookup returns CDR1 SGHTA and CDR2 FQGNSA.

The J gene is TRBJ1-1, the V gene TRBV30, with D possibly matching TRBD1 (6 bases). The CDR3 runs 12 residues. V gave up 3 bases and J gave up 5 bases, with 10 bases separating them. Germline CDR1 and CDR2: GTSNPN and SVGIG (reference sequence). CDR3: CAWSHRVTEAFF. The CDR3 bases are TGTGCCTGGAGCCACAGGGTAACTGAAGCTTTCTTT.

The chain has TRBV4-1 and TRBJ1-2; no clear D gene. CDR3 length: 13 residues. V was trimmed by 0 bases and J by 4 bases, leaving 6 bases between them. Germline loops: CDR1 MGHRA, CDR2 YSYEKL. DNA of the CDR3: TGCGCCAGCAGCCAAGACGGATTCTATGGCTACACCTTC. Translation: CASSQDGFYGYTF.

V and J are TRBV6-1 and TRBJ2-7; 7 bases map to TRBD1. Trimming removed 1 base from V and 3 bases from J; junction bases left unmatched: 6. The germline gives CDR1 MNHNS, CDR2 SASEGT. The CDR3 consists of 15 residues. The CDR3 nucleotides are TGTGCCAGCAGTGAAGGGACAGGCTCCTTCTACGAGCAGTACTTC. Translating it yields CASSEGTGSFYEQYF.

The chain carries TRBV5-1 and TRBJ2-7, with D perhaps TRBD1 (6 bases). The CDR3 runs 13 residues. V lost 4 bases and J lost 3, with 11 bases in between. Germline values: CDR1 SGHRS, CDR2 YFSETQ. The CDR3 loop reads CASSQAGDYEQYF. The CDR3 region has the DNA TGCGCCAGCAGCCAGGCAGGGGACTACGAGCAGTACTTC. Drawing the rest from reference TRBV5-1 and TRBJ2-7, the complete variable domain is KAGVTQTPRYLIKTRGQQVTLSCSPISGHRSVSWYQQTPGQGLQFLFEYFSETQRNKGNFPGRFSGRQFSNSRSEMNVSTLELGDSALYLCASSQAGDYEQYFGPGTRLTVT.

J is TRBJ1-1 and V is TRBV6-6; possibly TRBD1 for D (6 bases). The CDR3 has 15 residues. Trimming took 4 bases from V and 7 from J, leaving 19 bases between them. Germline loops: CDR1 MNHNY, CDR2 SVGAGI (reference sequence). Here the CDR3 DNA reads TGTGCCAGCAGTTCCGACCACCCAGGGACACGTGAAGCTTTCTTT. As protein: CASSSDHPGTREAFF.

This chain connects TRBV10-3 to TRBJ2-5; D gene uncertain. The J call may be wrong; the DNA end is better matched by TRBJ2-7. Germline-derived CDR1 and CDR2 are ENHRY and SYGVKD. The CDR3 has 13 amino acids. The CDR3 region is CAISGGLSYEQYF. As DNA, the CDR3 is TGTGCCATCAGTGGTGGGCTCTCCTACGAGCAGTACTTC.

The chain links TRBV28 to TRBJ1-1, with 8 bases matching TRBD1. Trimming at V came to 5 bases and at J to 0 bases, leaving 14 bases not matched to a gene. The CDR3 contains 18 residues. Per the germline V gene, CDR1 is MDHEN and CDR2 is SYDVKM. The CDR3 DNA reads as TGTGCCAGCAGTACAGACCGGGACAGGAATTTCATGAACACTGAAGCTTTCTTT. Its protein is CASSTDRDRNFMNTEAFF.